The 14 T cell receptor beta chains presented below share a single source sample, sequenced in a study of graft-versus-host responses after intestinal transplantation. For these receptors, no antigen is known. Sequenced by immunoSEQ multiplex PCR; TCRdb stores in-frame clones only, minus some. This sample has some 48,000 clones, with about 95% found just once. The starting material was unstimulated CD8+ T cells sorted from spleen or lymph node cells, obtained before transplant. These TCRs come from a human donor who was the organ donor for an intestinal transplant.

The chain joins TRBV7-9 to TRBJ1-2; TRBD1 matches 8 bases. CDR1 is SEHNR, CDR2 FQNEAQ, per germline (reference sequence). J lost 4 bases, V lost 4 bases, and 5 bases had no gene match. The CDR3 contains 14 residues. The CDR3 nucleotides read TGTGCCAGCAGCTCCGGACAGGGTGCCTATGGCTACACCTTC. It codes for CASSSGQGAYGYTF.

The V and J genes are TRBV6-6 and TRBJ2-2; TRBD2 aligns across 11 bases. CDR1 is MNHNY and CDR2 is SVGAGI in the germline V gene (reference sequence). V dropped 8 bases and J dropped 5; count of bases not matched to a gene: 4. This CDR3 has 14 residues. The CDR3 is CASQLAGATGELFF. The CDR3 nucleotides are TGTGCCAGCCAACTAGCGGGGGCGACCGGGGAGCTGTTTTTT.

CDR3 amino acids: CASSADSLSGTF. CDR3 DNA sequence: TGTGCCAGCAGCGCGGACAGTCTGAGTGGCACCTTC. The chain uses TRBV5-8 and TRBJ1-2, with D possibly TRBD1 on 6 matching bases. The CDR3 runs 12 residues. In germline, CDR1 is SGHTS, CDR2 YDEGEE. The V end was cut by 4 bases, the J end by 13 bases, with 17 bases between.

The chain couples TRBV2 to TRBJ1-3, with D perhaps matching TRBD1 (5 bases). Between the trimmed V and J ends, which lost 2 bases and 4 bases, there was a span of 9 bases. Per germline, CDR1 SNHLY and CDR2 FYNNEI. The CDR3 runs 14 residues. The CDR3 sequence is CASSETGAGNTIYF. CDR3 nucleotides: TGTGCCAGCAGTGAAACAGGAGCCGGAAACACCATATATTTT. The full variable domain, completed using reference TRBV2 and TRBJ1-3, is EPEVTQTPSHQVTQMGQEVILRCVPISNHLYFYWYRQILGQKVEFLVSFYNNEISEKSEIFDDQFSVERPDGSNFTLKIRSTKLEDSAMYFCASSETGAGNTIYFGEGSWLTVV.

The V call is TRBV27, the J call TRBJ2-7; D not resolved. With 5 bases removed from V and 3 bases from J, the gap between germline ends came to 11 bases. From germline, CDR1 is MNHEY and CDR2 SMNVEV (reference sequence). There are 13 residues in the CDR3. The CDR3: CASSAAPDYEQYF. The DNA of the CDR3 is TGTGCCAGCAGTGCCGCCCCGGACTACGAGCAGTACTTC.

V is TRBV4-3 and J is TRBJ2-3, with D maybe TRBD2 (5 bases). The CDR3 loop spans 13 amino acids. Germline V gene data show CDR1 as LGHNA and CDR2 as YSLEER. The V and J ends lost 7 bases and 6 bases respectively, with 14 bases between them. The CDR3 DNA is TGCGCCAGCAAACGACGGGGAATTGATACGCAGTATTTT. Its translation: CASKRRGIDTQYF.

The chain employs TRBV11-2 and TRBJ2-2, with 7 positions matching TRBD1. Germline V CDR1 and CDR2: SGHAT, FQNNGV. CDR3 length equals 16 residues. Trimming removed 4 bases from V and 2 bases from J; junction bases left unmatched: 7. The CDR3: CASSSEGAINTGELFF. The CDR3 coding sequence is TGTGCCAGCAGCTCCGAGGGGGCGATAAACACCGGGGAGCTGTTTTTT.

The chain has TRBV2 and TRBJ2-7, with 10 bases that match TRBD1. The V gene end was trimmed by 7 bases and the J gene end by 5 bases; junction bases not matched to a gene: 11. Germline V gene lookup returns CDR1 SNHLY and CDR2 FYNNEI. The CDR3 length is 15 residues. This chain's CDR3 is CASTRRDRGRDEQYF. The CDR3, as DNA: TGTGCCAGCACAAGAAGGGACAGGGGAAGAGACGAGCAGTACTTC.

CDR3 sequence: CASSYRNSGANVLTF. The DNA of the CDR3 is TGTGCCAGCAGCTACAGGAACTCTGGGGCCAACGTCCTGACTTTC. J is TRBJ2-6 and V is TRBV6-5, with D tentatively TRBD1 (5 bases). The germline V and J ends were trimmed by 6 bases and 0 bases, with 9 bases remaining between them. Germline assignment: CDR1 MNHEY and CDR2 SVGAGI. This CDR3 has 15 residues.

On this clone: Other nucleotide sequences from this sample produce the same CDR3. The rearrangement links TRBV18 to TRBJ1-6, with unresolved D. Germline loops: CDR1 KGHSH, CDR2 LQKENI. The CDR3 runs 15 residues. V was trimmed by 3 bases and J by 3 bases, leaving 9 bases between them. CDR3 sequence (DNA): TGTGCCAGCTCACCGCCGGGGATCTATAATTCACCCCTCCACTTT. It encodes CASSPPGIYNSPLHF. The variable domain in full, with the rest retrieved from reference TRBV18 and TRBJ1-6, is NAGVMQNPRHLVRRRGQEARLRCSPMKGHSHVYWYRQLPEEGLKFMVYLQKENIIDESGMPKERFSAEFPKEGPSILRIQQVVRGDSAAYFCASSPPGIYNSPLHFGNGTRLTVT.

V and J are TRBV7-9 and TRBJ2-3, with 11 bases lining up with TRBD2. The CDR3 sequence is 15 residues long. Germline assignment: CDR1 SEHNR and CDR2 FQNEAQ (reference sequence). V shed 3 bases and J 3 bases; nucleotides not matched to a gene: 2. CDR3 DNA: TGTGCCAGCAGCTTTAGCGGGGGGGTAACAGATACGCAGTATTTT. This gives the protein CASSFSGGVTDTQYF.

The chain links TRBV21-1 to TRBJ2-3; TRBD2 is the table's D call, not checked against the DNA. TRBV21-1 is marked as a pseudogene. There are 15 residues in the CDR3. As DNA, the CDR3 is TGTGCCAGCCCGGCGAGGCTAGCGGCGGCAGATACGCAGTATTTT. This sequence encodes CASPARLAAADTQYF.

V gene TRBV10-2 combines with J gene TRBJ2-7, with D uncertain. Germline CDR1 is WSHSY and CDR2 is SAAADI. The CDR3 has 13 residues. Trimming shortened V by 2 bases and J by 7 bases, and 12 bases separated the two germline ends. The CDR3 region is CASSEPAVEEQYF. The CDR3 DNA is TGCGCCAGCAGTGAGCCGGCAGTCGAAGAGCAGTACTTC.

This chain uses TRBV7-9 with TRBJ2-7; D is uncertain. V was pared by 3 bases and J by 6 bases, with 18 bases between. The CDR3 spans 15 residues. CDR1 and CDR2 from the germline V gene are SEHNR and FQNEAQ (reference sequence). CDR3 DNA: TGTGCCAGCAGCTTGACGATTCACCCCTCGTCCGAGCAGTACTTC. Protein sequence: CASSLTIHPSSEQYF.